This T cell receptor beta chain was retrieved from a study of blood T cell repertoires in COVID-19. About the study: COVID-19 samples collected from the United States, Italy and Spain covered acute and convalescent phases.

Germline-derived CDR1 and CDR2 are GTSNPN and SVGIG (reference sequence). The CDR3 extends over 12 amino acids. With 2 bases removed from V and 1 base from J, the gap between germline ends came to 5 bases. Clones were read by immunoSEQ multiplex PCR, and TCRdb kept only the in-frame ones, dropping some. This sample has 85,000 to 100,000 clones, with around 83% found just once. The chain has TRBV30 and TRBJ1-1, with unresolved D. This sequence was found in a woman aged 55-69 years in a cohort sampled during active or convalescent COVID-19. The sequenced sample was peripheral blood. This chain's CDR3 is CAWSQWNTEAFF. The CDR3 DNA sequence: TGTGCCTGGAGTCAATGGAACACTGAAGCTTTCTTT. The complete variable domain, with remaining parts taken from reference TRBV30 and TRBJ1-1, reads SQTIHQWPATLVQPVGSPLSLECTVEGTSNPNLYWYRQAAGRGLQLLFYSVGIGQISSEVPQNLSASRPQDRQFILSSKKLLLSDSGFYLCAWSQWNTEAFFGQGTRLTVV.